The clone carrying this TCR beta chain was recorded a few times. Its specificity is unknown. The data originate from a study of T cells after yellow fever vaccination. Study results and limitations: Only a small proportion of the clonotypes turned up in both the CD4 and the CD8 compartments, likely arising from convergent recombination. Compared with primary, the secondary response was weaker and peaked at day 5, not 15.

V lost 2 bases, J lost 9 bases, and 20 bases lay in between. CDR3 length equals 16 residues. Germline V gene sequence: CDR1 SEHNR, CDR2 FQNEAQ (reference sequence). TCR cDNA, made by 5'RACE template switching, carried an added universal primer site and UMIs. TCRdb recomputed calls from the 5' RACE reads with MiXCR, one row per CDR3 protein. The table has 500,000 to 650,000 distinct CDR3 sequences, around 12% seen once. Sequenced material: PBMCs, taken on the day of the yellow fever booster vaccination. The sequence derives from a man younger than 40 who received the YFV17D yellow fever vaccine. This chain connects TRBV7-9 to TRBJ2-4, with D possibly TRBD2 on 6 matching bases. The CDR3 reads CASSLSGTLDRSIQYF. The CDR3 DNA follows: TGTGCCAGCAGCTTATCCGGGACTTTGGATCGGAGCATTCAGTACTTC.